This record covers a single T cell receptor beta chain. Its antigen is unidentified. CDR1 SGHTA and CDR2 FQGNSA come from the germline V gene. The junction had 6 bases not matched to a gene; V was cut back by 5 bases and J by 2 bases. This CDR3 comprises 15 residues. This specimen comes from a study of T cells after yellow fever vaccination. Generation of TCR cDNA used 5'RACE template switching (which added a universal primer site and UMIs). TCRdb re-called the 5' RACE reads with MiXCR, one entry per CDR3 protein. The sample has fewer than 350,000 distinct CDR3 sequences; approximately 4% are singletons. General study findings and limits: It was the secondary response that reached its peak faster, day 5 versus 15, but it was weaker. A limited proportion of clonotypes was detected within both the CD4 and CD8 compartments. Booster sampling recovered most clones from primary vaccination (approximately 96% CD4, around 90% CD8).

The chain recombines TRBV7-2 with TRBJ2-7, with 10 bases identical to TRBD1. This specimen consisted of PBMCs, obtained 15 days after the yellow fever booster vaccination. This clonotype was sampled from a man aged 18 to 29 who received the YFV17D yellow fever vaccine. CDR3 sequence reads: CASSPRQGATYEQYF. The DNA of the CDR3 is TGTGCCAGCAGCCCAAGACAGGGGGCCACCTACGAGCAGTACTTC. Combining the CDR3 with reference TRBV7-2 and TRBJ2-7 gives the whole variable domain GAGVSQSPSNKVTEKGKDVELRCDPISGHTALYWYRQSLGQGLEFLIYFQGNSAPDKSGLPSDRFSAERTGGSVSTLTIQRTQQEDSAVYLCASSPRQGATYEQYFGPGTRLTVT.